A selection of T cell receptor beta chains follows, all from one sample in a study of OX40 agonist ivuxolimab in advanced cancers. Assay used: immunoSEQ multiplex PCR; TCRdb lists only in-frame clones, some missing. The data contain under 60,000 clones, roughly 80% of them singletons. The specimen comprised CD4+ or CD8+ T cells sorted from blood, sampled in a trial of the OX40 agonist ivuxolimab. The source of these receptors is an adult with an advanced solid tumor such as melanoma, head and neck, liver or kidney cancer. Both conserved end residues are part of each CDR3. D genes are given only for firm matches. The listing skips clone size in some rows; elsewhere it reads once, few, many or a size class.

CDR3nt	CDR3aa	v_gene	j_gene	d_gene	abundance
TGTGCCAGCAGGGGGCCTGATCAGCCCCAGCATTTT	CASRGPDQPQHF	TRBV10-3	TRBJ1-5	TRBD1	.
TGTGCCAGCAGCAAAGACGGCCCGAGGGAGACCCAGTACTTC	CASSKDGPRETQYF	TRBV21-1	TRBJ2-5	.	.
TGTGCCACCAGAGAGGGGGCGGACTATGGCTACACCTTC	CATREGADYGYTF	TRBV28	TRBJ1-2	TRBD1	.
TGTGCCAGCAGCCTCAGGGGGGCTCGCACCGGGGAGCTGTTTTTT	CASSLRGARTGELFF	TRBV14	TRBJ2-2	.	.
TGTGCCAGCAGCCTAGGGACAGGAACCCAAGAGACCCAGTACTTC	CASSLGTGTQETQYF	TRBV13	TRBJ2-5	TRBD1	.
TGTGCCAGCAGCTTTGACAGCGGAGAGACCCAGTACTTC	CASSFDSGETQYF	TRBV11-2	TRBJ2-5	.	.
TGTGCCACCAGCAGAGCGGGTAGGCTAGCGGGGGCCAAGGTGAACAATGAGCAGTTCTTC	CATSRAGRLAGAKVNNEQFF	TRBV15	TRBJ2-1	TRBD2	.
TGTGCCAGCAGTTCAGGGCAAATTTACAATGAGCAGTTCTTC	CASSSGQIYNEQFF	TRBV28	TRBJ2-1	.	.
TGTGCCAGCATTCCGGCGGAGGCTTATGGCTACACCTTC	CASIPAEAYGYTF	TRBV28	TRBJ1-2	.	.
TGTGCCAGCAGCTTCCAGGGTGAGACCCAGTACTTC	CASSFQGETQYF	TRBV11-2	TRBJ2-5	.	.
TGTGCCAGCAACACAATCACAGTCTCTGGGGCCAACGTCCTGACTTTC	CASNTITVSGANVLTF	TRBV2	TRBJ2-6	.	few
TGTGCCAGCAGCCTAAACCAGGGTAATGAAAAACTGTTTTTT	CASSLNQGNEKLFF	TRBV7-9	TRBJ1-4	.	.
TGTGCCAGCAGCGTAGCAGGGGGCTCCCTAAAAGCAGACCAAGAGACCCAGTACTTC	CASSVAGGSLKADQETQYF	TRBV9	TRBJ2-5	TRBD1	.
TGTGCCAGCAGCTTGGTGAACCAACCCCCACATTCACCCCTCCACTTT	CASSLVNQPPHSPLHF	TRBV7-9	TRBJ1-6	.	once
TGCGCCAGCAGCTTGGCCCAGCGGGGTGACACCGGGGAGCTGTTTTTT	CASSLAQRGDTGELFF	TRBV5-1	TRBJ2-2	TRBD2	.
TGCAGCGTTGATCTTCGCGGGGGGACAGATACGCAGTATTTT	CSVDLRGGTDTQYF	TRBV29-1	TRBJ2-3	TRBD2	few
TGTGCCAGCAAGAAACGGGACAGGGACTACGAGCAGTACTTC	CASKKRDRDYEQYF	TRBV7-2	TRBJ2-7	TRBD1	.
TGTGCCAGCAGTCTACAGGGTGATGAAAAACTGTTTTTT	CASSLQGDEKLFF	TRBV6-5	TRBJ1-4	.	.
TGTGCCAGCCTCCGGGACAGGGGGCATCGGGAGACCCAGTACTTC	CASLRDRGHRETQYF	TRBV6-1	TRBJ2-5	TRBD1	.
TGCGCCAGCAGCCAAGATGGGGGCCGGCACCAGCCCCAGCATTTT	CASSQDGGRHQPQHF	TRBV4-1	TRBJ1-5	.	.
TGTGCCAGCAGTTACTCGTCCCAGGCCCCGTCCTACGAGCAGTACTTC	CASSYSSQAPSYEQYF	TRBV6-5	TRBJ2-7	.	.
TGTGCCAGCAGCCAAGATGGGACAGAAGATCAGCCCCAGCATTTT	CASSQDGTEDQPQHF	TRBV4-2	TRBJ1-5	TRBD1	.
TGTGCCAGCAGTTTATGGAGGGAGACCCAGTACTTC	CASSLWRETQYF	TRBV28	TRBJ2-5	.	.
TGTGCCAGCAGTGCGGCAGGATCGAACACCGGGGAGCTGTTTTTT	CASSAAGSNTGELFF	TRBV2	TRBJ2-2	.	.
TGTGCCAGCAGCCCACAGGGAACGGGTGCAGATACGCAGTATTTT	CASSPQGTGADTQYF	TRBV2	TRBJ2-3	.	.
TGTGCCAGCACCGCCCGGATGGGTTCACAGCCCCAGCATTTT	CASTARMGSQPQHF	TRBV5-6	TRBJ1-5	.	.
TGTGCCAGCAGACCCGGGACTAGCGGGAGAAATGAGCAGTTCTTC	CASRPGTSGRNEQFF	TRBV6-5	TRBJ2-1	TRBD2	.
TGTGCCAGCAGCTTAGTGGGGACAGGCAGCAATCAGCCCCAGCATTTT	CASSLVGTGSNQPQHF	TRBV7-2	TRBJ1-5	TRBD1	once
TGTGCCAGCAGTCTAAATGAAAAACTGTTTTTT	CASSLNEKLFF	TRBV6-1	TRBJ1-4	.	.
TGTGCCAGCAGCCGAATCAGTGCCGATCAAGAGACCCAGTACTTC	CASSRISADQETQYF	TRBV4-2	TRBJ2-5	.	.
TGTGCCAGCAGTTTACGATATGGCTACACCTTC	CASSLRYGYTF	TRBV28	TRBJ1-2	.	.
TGTGCCAGCAAAGGGACAGTACAGCCCCAGCATTTT	CASKGTVQPQHF	TRBV28	TRBJ1-5	TRBD1	.
TGTGCCAGCAGAACTGCGGGGGATCGGCAGCCCCAGCATTTT	CASRTAGDRQPQHF	TRBV6-6	TRBJ1-5	.	.
TGTGCCAGCAGTTTCGGCCGGGACACCTATGGCTACACCTTC	CASSFGRDTYGYTF	TRBV27	TRBJ1-2	.	.
TGTGCCTGCGGGGGGGGGATTAATGAAAAACTGTTTTTT	CACGGGINEKLFF	TRBV6-1	TRBJ1-4	.	.